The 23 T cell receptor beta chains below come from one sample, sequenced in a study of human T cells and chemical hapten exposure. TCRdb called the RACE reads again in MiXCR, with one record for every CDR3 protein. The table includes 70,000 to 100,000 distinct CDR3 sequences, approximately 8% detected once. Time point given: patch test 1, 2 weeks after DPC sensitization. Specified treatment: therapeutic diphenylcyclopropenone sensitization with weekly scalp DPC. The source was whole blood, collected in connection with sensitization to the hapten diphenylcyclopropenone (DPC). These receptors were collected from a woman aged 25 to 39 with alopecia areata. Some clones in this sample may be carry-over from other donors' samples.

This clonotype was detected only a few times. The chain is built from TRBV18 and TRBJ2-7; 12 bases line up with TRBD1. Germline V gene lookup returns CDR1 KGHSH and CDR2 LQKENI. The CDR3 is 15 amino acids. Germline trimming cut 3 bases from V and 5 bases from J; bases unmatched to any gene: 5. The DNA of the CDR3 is TGTGCCAGCTCACCCCAGGGACAGGGGGCAGACGAGCAGTACTTC. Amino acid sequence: CASSPQGQGADEQYF.

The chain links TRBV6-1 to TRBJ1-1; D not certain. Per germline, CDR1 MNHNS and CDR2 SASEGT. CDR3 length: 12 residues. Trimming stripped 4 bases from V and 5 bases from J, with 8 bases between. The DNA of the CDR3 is TGTGCCAGCAGTGTTCTCGGTACTGAAGCTTTCTTT. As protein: CASSVLGTEAFF.

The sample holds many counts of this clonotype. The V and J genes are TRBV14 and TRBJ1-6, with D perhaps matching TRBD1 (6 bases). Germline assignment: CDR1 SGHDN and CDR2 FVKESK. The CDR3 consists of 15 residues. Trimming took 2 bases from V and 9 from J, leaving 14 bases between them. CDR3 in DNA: TGTGCCAGCAGCCAAAATGGGGGCGCGAGTTCACCCCTCCACTTT. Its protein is CASSQNGGASSPLHF.

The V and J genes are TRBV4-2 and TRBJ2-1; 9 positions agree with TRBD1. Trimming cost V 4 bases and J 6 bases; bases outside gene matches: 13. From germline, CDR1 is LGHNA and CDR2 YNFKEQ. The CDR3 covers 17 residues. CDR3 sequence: CASSRPSGTGSINEQFF. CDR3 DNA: TGTGCCAGCAGCCGACCCTCCGGGACAGGGAGTATCAATGAGCAGTTCTTC.

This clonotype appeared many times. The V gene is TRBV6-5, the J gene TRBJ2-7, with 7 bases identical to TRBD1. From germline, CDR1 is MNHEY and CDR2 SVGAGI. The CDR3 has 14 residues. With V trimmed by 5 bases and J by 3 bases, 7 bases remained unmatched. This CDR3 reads CASSATQGLYEQYF. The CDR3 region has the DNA TGTGCCAGCAGTGCTACACAGGGGCTCTACGAGCAGTACTTC.

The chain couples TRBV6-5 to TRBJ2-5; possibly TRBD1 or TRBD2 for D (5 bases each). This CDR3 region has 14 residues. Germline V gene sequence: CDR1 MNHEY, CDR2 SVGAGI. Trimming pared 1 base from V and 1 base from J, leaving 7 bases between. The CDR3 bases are TGTGCCAGCAGTTACTGGGGGTCCCAAGAGACCCAGTACTTC. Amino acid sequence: CASSYWGSQETQYF.

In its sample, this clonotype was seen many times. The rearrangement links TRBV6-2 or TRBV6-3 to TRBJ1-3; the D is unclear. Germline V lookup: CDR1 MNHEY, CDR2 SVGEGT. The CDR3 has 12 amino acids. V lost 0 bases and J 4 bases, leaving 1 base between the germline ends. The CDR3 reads CASSYSGNTIYF. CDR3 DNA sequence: TGTGCCAGCAGTTACTCAGGAAACACCATATATTTT.

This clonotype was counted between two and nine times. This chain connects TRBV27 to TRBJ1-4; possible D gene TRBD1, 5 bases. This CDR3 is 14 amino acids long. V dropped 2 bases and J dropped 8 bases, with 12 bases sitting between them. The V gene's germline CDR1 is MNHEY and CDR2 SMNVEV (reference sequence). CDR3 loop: CASSLRGVEEKLFF. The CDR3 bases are TGTGCCAGCAGTTTAAGGGGAGTTGAGGAAAAACTGTTTTTT.

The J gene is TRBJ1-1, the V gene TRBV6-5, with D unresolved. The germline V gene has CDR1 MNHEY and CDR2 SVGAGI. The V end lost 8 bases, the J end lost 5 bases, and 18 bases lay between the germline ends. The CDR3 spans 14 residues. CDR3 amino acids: CASGPGEFATEAFF. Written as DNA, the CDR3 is TGTGCCAGCGGCCCCGGGGAGTTTGCTACTGAAGCTTTCTTT.

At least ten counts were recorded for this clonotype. CDR3 amino acids: CSVATLRTGPNGYTF. The CDR3 DNA reads as TGCAGCGTCGCGACCCTAAGGACAGGACCTAATGGCTACACCTTC. The chain carries TRBV29-1 and TRBJ1-2; 7 nucleotides match TRBD1. CDR3 length equals 15 residues. Trimming took 6 bases from V and 6 from J; bases not matched to a gene: 16. CDR1 SQVTM and CDR2 ANQGSEA come from the germline V gene.

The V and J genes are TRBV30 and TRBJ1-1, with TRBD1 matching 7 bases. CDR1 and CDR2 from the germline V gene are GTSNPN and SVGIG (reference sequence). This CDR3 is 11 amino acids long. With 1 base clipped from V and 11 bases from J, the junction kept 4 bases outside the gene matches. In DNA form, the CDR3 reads TGTGCCTGGAGTGGACAGGGCCCCGCTTTCTTT. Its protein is CAWSGQGPAFF.

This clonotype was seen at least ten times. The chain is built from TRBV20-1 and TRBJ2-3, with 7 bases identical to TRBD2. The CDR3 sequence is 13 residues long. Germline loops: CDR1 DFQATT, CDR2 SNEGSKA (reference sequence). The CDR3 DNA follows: TGCTTATGCCTAGCGGAGAGCACAGATACGCAGTATTTT. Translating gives CLCLAESTDTQYF.

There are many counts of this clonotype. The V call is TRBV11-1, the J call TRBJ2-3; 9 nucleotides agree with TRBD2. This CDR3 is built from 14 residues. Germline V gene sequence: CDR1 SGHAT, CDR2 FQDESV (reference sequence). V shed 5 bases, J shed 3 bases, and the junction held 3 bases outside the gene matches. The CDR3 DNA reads TGTGCCAGCAGCCTGAGCGGGGGGACAGATACGCAGTATTTT. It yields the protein CASSLSGGTDTQYF.

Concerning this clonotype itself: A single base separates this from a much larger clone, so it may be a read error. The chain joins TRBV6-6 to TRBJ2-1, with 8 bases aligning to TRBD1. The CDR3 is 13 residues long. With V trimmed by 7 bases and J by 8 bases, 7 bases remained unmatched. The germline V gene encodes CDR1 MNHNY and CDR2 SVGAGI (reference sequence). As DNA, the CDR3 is TGTGCCAGCAATGGTCCAGGGGGCGATGAGCAGTTCTTC. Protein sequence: CASNGPGGDEQFF.

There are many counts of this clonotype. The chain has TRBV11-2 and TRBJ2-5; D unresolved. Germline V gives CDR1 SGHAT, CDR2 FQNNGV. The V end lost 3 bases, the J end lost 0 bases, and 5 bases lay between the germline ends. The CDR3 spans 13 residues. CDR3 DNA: TGTGCCAGCAGCTTGGGGTACCAAGAGACCCAGTACTTC. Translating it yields CASSLGYQETQYF.

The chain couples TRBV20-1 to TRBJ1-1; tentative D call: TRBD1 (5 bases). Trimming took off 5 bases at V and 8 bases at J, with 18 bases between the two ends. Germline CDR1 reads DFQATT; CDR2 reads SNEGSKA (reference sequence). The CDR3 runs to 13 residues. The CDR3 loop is CSAPKFGGDEAFF. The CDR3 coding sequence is TGCAGTGCTCCCAAGTTCGGGGGGGACGAAGCTTTCTTT.

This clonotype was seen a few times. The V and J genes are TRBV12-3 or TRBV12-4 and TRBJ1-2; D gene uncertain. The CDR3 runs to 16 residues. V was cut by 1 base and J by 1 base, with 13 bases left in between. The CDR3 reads CASSLVRGRRNYGYTF. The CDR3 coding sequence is TGTGCCAGCAGTTTAGTGAGAGGCCGGCGTAACTATGGCTACACCTTC.

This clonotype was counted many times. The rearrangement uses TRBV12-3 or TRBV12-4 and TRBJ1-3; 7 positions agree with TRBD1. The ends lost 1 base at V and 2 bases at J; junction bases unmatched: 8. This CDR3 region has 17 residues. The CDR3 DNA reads TGTGCCAGCAGTTTAGTGGTCGGGCAGGGGGCTGGAAACACCATATATTTT. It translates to CASSLVVGQGAGNTIYF.

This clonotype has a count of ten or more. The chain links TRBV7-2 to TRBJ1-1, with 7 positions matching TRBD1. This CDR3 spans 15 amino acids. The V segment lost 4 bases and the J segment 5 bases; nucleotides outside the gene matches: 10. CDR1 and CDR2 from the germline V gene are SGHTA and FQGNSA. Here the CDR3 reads CASSSQGPGGTEAFF. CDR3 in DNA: TGTGCCAGCAGCTCCCAGGGGCCAGGGGGGACTGAAGCTTTCTTT.

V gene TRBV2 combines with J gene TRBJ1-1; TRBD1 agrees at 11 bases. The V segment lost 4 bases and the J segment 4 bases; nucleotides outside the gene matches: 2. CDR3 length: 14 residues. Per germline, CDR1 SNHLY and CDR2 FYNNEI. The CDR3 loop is CASSGGTGGTEAFF. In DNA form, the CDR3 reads TGTGCCAGCAGTGGCGGGACAGGGGGCACTGAAGCTTTCTTT.

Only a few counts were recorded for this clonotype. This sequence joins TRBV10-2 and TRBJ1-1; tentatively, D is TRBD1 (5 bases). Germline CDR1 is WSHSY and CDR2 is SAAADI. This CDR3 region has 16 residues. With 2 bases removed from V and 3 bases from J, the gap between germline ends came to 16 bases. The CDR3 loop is CASSEGGVGGDTEAFF. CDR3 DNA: TGCGCCAGCAGTGAGGGGGGGGTAGGAGGGGACACTGAAGCTTTCTTT.

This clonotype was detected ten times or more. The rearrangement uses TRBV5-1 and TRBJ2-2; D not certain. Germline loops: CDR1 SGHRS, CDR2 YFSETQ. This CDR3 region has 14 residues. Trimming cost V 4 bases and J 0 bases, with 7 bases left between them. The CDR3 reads CASSRSPNTGELFF. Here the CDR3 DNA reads TGCGCCAGCAGCCGGTCCCCGAACACCGGGGAGCTGTTTTTT.

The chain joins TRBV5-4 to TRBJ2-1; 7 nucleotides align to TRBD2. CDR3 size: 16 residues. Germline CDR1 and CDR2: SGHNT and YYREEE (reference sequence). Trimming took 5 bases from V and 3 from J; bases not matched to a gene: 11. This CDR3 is CASSYGILAFYNEQFF. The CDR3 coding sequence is TGTGCCAGCAGTTATGGGATACTAGCGTTCTACAATGAGCAGTTCTTC.